The entry below describes one T cell receptor (beta chain). This specimen belongs to a study of blood T cell repertoires in COVID-19. Study-wide context: COVID-19 samples, acute and convalescent, were from the United States, Italy and Spain.

Germline V gene data show CDR1 as SQVTM and CDR2 as ANQGSEA. V trimming: 6 bases; J trimming: 4 bases; junction bases outside the gene matches: 4. This CDR3 is built from 12 residues. As handled by the study authors: Nucleated cell number was recorded as an estimate derived from reference gene primer amplification. TCRdb's copy holds only in-frame clones and misses some; the assay was immunoSEQ multiplex PCR. V and J calls and clone size follow that table, whereas D and trimming were derived from the DNA. The profile covers about 100,000 clones, with 85% appearing a single time and around an eighth taken by the ten largest.

The TCR comes from a man in his fifties or sixties with active or convalescent COVID-19. Sequencing was carried out using peripheral blood. V is TRBV29-1 and J is TRBJ1-2, with TRBD1 matching over 8 bases. CDR3 residues: CSVGGQGYGYTF. In nucleotides, the CDR3 is TGCAGCGTAGGCGGACAGGGCTATGGCTACACCTTC.